This passage covers 2 T cell receptor beta chains from one sample sequenced in a study of technical replicates of blood from several donors (dated by TCRdb to about 2017). The library was produced with the immunoSEQ multiplex PCR assay. Imported from immuneACCESS, the table was reduced by TCRdb to in-frame sequences with V and J called. These copies leave out some clones; in studies compared against another copy, an unresolved V gene accounts for under half, and the cause of the remainder is not known. The sample table lists just under 45,000 clones, around 96% of them with a count of one. Jointly, the top ten make up 0.35% to 0.4% of the sample. The sample consisted of T cells isolated from PBMCs. The receptor set was obtained from a human donor in good health.

This chain uses TRBV7-2 with TRBJ2-1, with D maybe TRBD2 (5 bases). The V and J ends lost 1 base and 4 bases respectively, with 11 bases between them. Germline CDR1 is SGHTA and CDR2 is FQGNSA. CDR3 size: 15 residues. CDR3 DNA sequence: TGTGCCAGCAGCTTAGGGCTAGCCACTTACAATGAGCAGTTCTTC. It encodes CASSLGLATYNEQFF.

The chain uses TRBV11-3 and TRBJ2-7, with D perhaps TRBD2 (6 bases). The germline V gene has CDR1 SGHNT and CDR2 YENEEA. The CDR3 loop spans 15 amino acids. Trimming cost V 6 bases and J 3 bases, with 18 bases left between them. Written as DNA, the CDR3 is TGTGCCAGCAGTTCTGCCGGGACTGGGTTCTACGAGCAGTACTTC. This encodes CASSSAGTGFYEQYF.